These 8 T cell receptor beta chains were sequenced from one sample in a study of blood T cell repertoires in COVID-19. Assay used: immunoSEQ multiplex PCR; TCRdb lists only in-frame clones, some missing. Of 65,000 to 100,000 clones in the sample, 80% to 90% are singletons; the top ten hold 15% to 18%. The sequenced sample consisted of peripheral blood. Receptors were obtained from a woman of 80 years or more with acute or convalescent COVID-19.

This chain's CDR3 is CASSLDSQPQHF. The DNA of the CDR3 is TGTGCCAGCAGCTTGGACAGTCAGCCCCAGCATTTT. V is TRBV7-9 and J is TRBJ1-5, with D perhaps TRBD1 (6 bases). This CDR3 has 12 amino acids. From germline, CDR1 is SEHNR and CDR2 FQNEAQ (reference sequence). The V end lost 3 bases, the J end lost 6 bases, and 6 bases lay between the germline ends.

J is TRBJ2-7 and V is TRBV27; 12 bases map to TRBD1. CDR1 is MNHEY, CDR2 SMNVEV, per germline (reference sequence). CDR3 length: 18 residues. Losses at the gene ends were 5 bases for V and 4 bases for J; bases not matched to a gene: 15. The DNA for the CDR3 is TGTGCCAGCAGTCCCCAAAACCTACGGGACAGGGGGCAGTACGAGCAGTACTTC. Translation: CASSPQNLRDRGQYEQYF.

The chain combines TRBV5-4 with TRBJ1-2, with D tentatively TRBD1 (5 bases). V was pared by 4 bases and J by 6 bases, with 19 bases between. This CDR3 has 15 amino acids. Germline assignment: CDR1 SGHNT and CDR2 YYREEE (reference sequence). The CDR3 here is CASSIALQVLHGYTF. The CDR3 DNA follows: TGTGCCAGCAGCATCGCACTACAGGTACTCCATGGCTACACCTTC.

The V gene is TRBV18, the J gene TRBJ1-1; D is unresolved. Trimming took off 6 bases at V and 3 bases at J, with 14 bases between the two ends. Germline V lookup: CDR1 KGHSH, CDR2 LQKENI. The CDR3 runs to 14 residues. CDR3 sequence (DNA): TGTGCCAGCTCCCCAAGTGACGGGGACACTGAAGCTTTCTTT. As protein: CASSPSDGDTEAFF.

V and J are TRBV2 and TRBJ2-1, with TRBD2 matching 9 bases. Germline V gives CDR1 SNHLY, CDR2 FYNNEI. Trimming removed 6 bases from V and 15 bases from J; junction bases left unmatched: 12. The CDR3 runs to 13 residues. The CDR3 DNA follows: TGTGCCAGCAGCCAGGATAATAGCGGGGGTATGTTCTTC. Translating gives CASSQDNSGGMFF. The whole variable domain, filled in from reference TRBV2 and TRBJ2-1, reads EPEVTQTPSHQVTQMGQEVILRCVPISNHLYFYWYRQILGQKVEFLVSFYNNEISEKSEIFDDQFSVERPDGSNFTLKIRSTKLEDSAMYFCASSQDNSGGMFFGPGTRLTVL.

The chain is built from TRBV6-5 and TRBJ1-6, with TRBD1 matching 9 bases. Trimming removed 6 bases from V and 5 bases from J; junction bases left unmatched: 5. This CDR3 has 15 residues. Germline lookup yields CDR1 MNHEY and CDR2 SVGAGI. CDR3 region: CASRLTGGDNSPLHF. The CDR3 DNA reads as TGTGCCAGCAGATTGACAGGGGGTGATAATTCACCCCTCCACTTT.

The V and J genes are TRBV2 and TRBJ1-2, with D maybe TRBD1 (5 bases). The CDR3 is made up of 13 amino acids. Germline V gene lookup returns CDR1 SNHLY and CDR2 FYNNEI. The V gene lost 2 bases and the J gene lost 8 bases, with 12 bases spanning the gap. In DNA, the CDR3 is TGTGCCAGCAGTGAAACCAGGGTGCACGGCTACACCTTC. It translates to CASSETRVHGYTF.

The CDR3 loop reads CASTYQQGSYGYTF. The CDR3 DNA reads as TGTGCCAGCACTTACCAACAGGGTAGCTATGGCTACACCTTC. The chain is built from TRBV28 and TRBJ1-2; the D gene is possibly TRBD1 (6 bases). The CDR3 spans 14 residues. Germline V gene sequence: CDR1 MDHEN, CDR2 SYDVKM. Trimming removed 7 bases from V and 4 bases from J, with 16 bases in between.